This T cell receptor (beta chain) stems from a study of blood T cell repertoires in COVID-19. Assay used: immunoSEQ multiplex PCR; TCRdb lists only in-frame clones, some missing. The sample lists around 83,000 clones; about 83% were seen once. CDR3 size: 17 residues. V was clipped by 7 bases and J by 0 bases; unmatched bases: 14. In germline, CDR1 is LNHNV, CDR2 YYDKDF (reference sequence). This sequence joins TRBV15 and TRBJ1-2; the match to TRBD1 covers 7 bases. This sequence was found in a woman aged 70-85 years with acute or convalescent COVID-19. Sequencing input: peripheral blood. This CDR3 reads CATTADRWRGANYGYTF. Here the CDR3 DNA reads TGTGCCACCACCGCGGACAGGTGGCGGGGTGCTAACTATGGCTACACCTTC.